This TCR beta chain was captured by sequencing in a study of breast tumors, draining lymph nodes, adjacent tissues. There are many counts of this clonotype. Antigen unknown. Findings and limits, study-wide: Tumors had less TCR diversity than lymph nodes, more than nontumor tissue. Luminal-like breast cancer showed significantly higher tumor–nontumor repertoire similarity than basal-like.

The lymph nodes were axillary draining lymph nodes from breast cancer patients. TCRdb itself ran the multiplex PCR reads through MiXCR, one entry per CDR3 protein. The data show approximately 100,000 distinct CDR3 sequences, over 20% seen once. Germline lookup yields CDR1 SGDLS and CDR2 YYNGEE. The CDR3 extends over 17 amino acids. V shed 2 bases and J shed 4 bases, with 21 bases lying between them. The TCR sequence derives from a female donor with breast cancer. Some clones in this sample may be carry-over from other donors' samples. This chain links TRBV9 with TRBJ2-5; possible D gene TRBD2, 5 bases. The sequencing input was axillary lymph node tissue. The CDR3 DNA follows: TGTGCCAGCAGCGTGCGAGGCACTAGTTCGGGTGGAGAGACCCAGTACTTC. Protein: CASSVRGTSSGGETQYF.